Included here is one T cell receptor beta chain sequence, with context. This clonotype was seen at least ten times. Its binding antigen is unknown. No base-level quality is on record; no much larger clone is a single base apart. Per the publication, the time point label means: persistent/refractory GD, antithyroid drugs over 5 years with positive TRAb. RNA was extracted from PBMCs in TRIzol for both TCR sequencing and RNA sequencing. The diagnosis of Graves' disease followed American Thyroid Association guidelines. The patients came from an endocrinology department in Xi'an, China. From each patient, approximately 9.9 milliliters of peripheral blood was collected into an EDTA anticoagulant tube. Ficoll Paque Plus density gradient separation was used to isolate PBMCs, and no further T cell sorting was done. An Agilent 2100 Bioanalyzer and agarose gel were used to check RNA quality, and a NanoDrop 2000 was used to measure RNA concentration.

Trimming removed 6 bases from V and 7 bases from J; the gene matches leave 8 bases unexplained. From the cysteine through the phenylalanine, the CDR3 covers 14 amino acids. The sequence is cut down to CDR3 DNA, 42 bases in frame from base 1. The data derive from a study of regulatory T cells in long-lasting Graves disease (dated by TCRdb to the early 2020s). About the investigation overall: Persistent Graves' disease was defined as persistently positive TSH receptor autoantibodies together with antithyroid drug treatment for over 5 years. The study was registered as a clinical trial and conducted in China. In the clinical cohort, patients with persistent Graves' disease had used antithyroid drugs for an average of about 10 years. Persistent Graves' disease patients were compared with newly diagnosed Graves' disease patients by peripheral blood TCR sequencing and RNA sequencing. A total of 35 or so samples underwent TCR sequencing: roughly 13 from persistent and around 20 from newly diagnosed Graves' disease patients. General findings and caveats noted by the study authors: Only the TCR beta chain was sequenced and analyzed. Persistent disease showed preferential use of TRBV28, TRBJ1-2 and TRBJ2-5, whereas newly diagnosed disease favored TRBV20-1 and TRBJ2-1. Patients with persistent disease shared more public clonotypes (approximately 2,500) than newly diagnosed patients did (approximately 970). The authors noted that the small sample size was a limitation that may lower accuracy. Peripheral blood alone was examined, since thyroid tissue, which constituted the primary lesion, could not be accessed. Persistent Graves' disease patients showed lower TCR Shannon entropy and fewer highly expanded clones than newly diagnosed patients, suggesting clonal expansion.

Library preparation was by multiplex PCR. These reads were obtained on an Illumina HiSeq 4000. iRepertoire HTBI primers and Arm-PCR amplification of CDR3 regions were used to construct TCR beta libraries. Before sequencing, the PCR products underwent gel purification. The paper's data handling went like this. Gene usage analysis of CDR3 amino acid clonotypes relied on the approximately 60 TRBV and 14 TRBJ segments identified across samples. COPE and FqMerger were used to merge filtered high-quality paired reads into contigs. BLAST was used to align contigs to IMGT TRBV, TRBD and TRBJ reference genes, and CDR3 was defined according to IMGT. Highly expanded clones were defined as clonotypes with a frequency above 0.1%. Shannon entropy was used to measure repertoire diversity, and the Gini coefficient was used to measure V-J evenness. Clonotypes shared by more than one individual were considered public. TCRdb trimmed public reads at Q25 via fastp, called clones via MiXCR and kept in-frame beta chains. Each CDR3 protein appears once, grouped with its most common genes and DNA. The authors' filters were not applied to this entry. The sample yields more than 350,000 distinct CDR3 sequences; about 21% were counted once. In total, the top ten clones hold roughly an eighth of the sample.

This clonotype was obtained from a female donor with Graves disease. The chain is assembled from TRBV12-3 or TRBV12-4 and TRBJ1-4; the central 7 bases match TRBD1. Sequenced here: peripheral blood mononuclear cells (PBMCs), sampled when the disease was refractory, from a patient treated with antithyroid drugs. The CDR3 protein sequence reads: CASREGATSEKLFF. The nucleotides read TGTGCCAGCAGGGAGGGGGCAACGAGTGAAAAACTGTTTTTT.